This is a list of T cell receptor beta chains from one sample in a study of shared clonotypes between healthy human individuals. The data were produced by immunoSEQ multiplex PCR, yet TCRdb's version contains in-frame clones alone and is incomplete. The data contain about 1.5 million clones, under 99% of them singletons. The sequencing sample was made of naive CD4+ T cells sorted from blood. All receptors come from a man aged 30 to 45 in good health. CDR3s include the opening cysteine and the closing phenylalanine or tryptophan. D genes are given only for firm matches. The listing skips clone size in some rows; elsewhere it reads once, few, many or a size class.

V: TRBV25-1
J: TRBJ2-7
D: NA
size: NA
CDR3: CASSAWVQGGEQYF
DNA: TGTGCCAGCAGTGCCTGGGTACAGGGAGGCGAGCAGTACTTC

V: TRBV18
J: TRBJ2-5
D: TRBD1
size: NA
CDR3: CASSPRGKETQYF
DNA: TGTGCCAGCTCACCCAGGGGGAAAGAGACCCAGTACTTC

V: TRBV28
J: TRBJ2-7
D: NA
size: NA
CDR3: CASRLGTGEQYF
DNA: TGTGCCAGCAGACTAGGAACTGGCGAGCAGTACTTC

V: TRBV28
J: TRBJ1-1
D: NA
size: NA
CDR3: CASRTERMNTEAFF
DNA: TGTGCCAGCAGGACGGAGAGAATGAACACTGAAGCTTTCTTT

V: TRBV15
J: TRBJ2-2
D: TRBD2
size: NA
CDR3: CATSRDRASGPDGELFF
DNA: TGTGCCACCAGCAGAGATAGGGCTAGCGGGCCGGACGGGGAGCTGTTTTTT

V: TRBV29-1
J: TRBJ2-3
D: TRBD1
size: NA
CDR3: CSVETPRTGGADTQYF
DNA: TGCAGCGTTGAAACCCCCCGGACAGGGGGGGCAGATACGCAGTATTTT

V: TRBV19
J: TRBJ1-5
D: NA
size: NA
CDR3: CASSILGGPQPQHF
DNA: TGTGCCAGTAGTATATTGGGGGGCCCTCAGCCCCAGCATTTT

V: TRBV28
J: TRBJ1-2
D: TRBD1
size: NA
CDR3: CASSGTADINYGYTF
DNA: TGTGCCAGCAGTGGGACAGCCGATATTAACTATGGCTACACCTTC

V: TRBV14
J: TRBJ2-3
D: TRBD2
size: NA
CDR3: CASSRQTSLGYFTDTQYF
DNA: TGTGCCAGCAGCCGCCAGACTAGCCTAGGCTATTTCACAGATACGCAGTATTTT

V: TRBV7-9
J: TRBJ2-7
D: NA
size: NA
CDR3: CASRWDSYEQYF
DNA: TGTGCCAGCAGATGGGACTCCTACGAGCAGTACTTC

V: TRBV9
J: TRBJ2-1
D: NA
size: NA
CDR3: CASSVDSFYNEQFF
DNA: TGTGCCAGCAGCGTAGATAGTTTCTACAATGAGCAGTTCTTC

V: TRBV30
J: TRBJ2-3
D: NA
size: NA
CDR3: CAWSVRLAWGTDTQYF
DNA: TGTGCCTGGAGTGTACGCCTAGCTTGGGGCACAGATACGCAGTATTTT

V: TRBV11-3
J: TRBJ2-1
D: NA
size: NA
CDR3: CASSPSNGVKQFF
DNA: TGTGCCAGCAGCCCATCAAATGGGGTGAAGCAGTTCTTC

V: TRBV19
J: TRBJ2-2
D: TRBD1
size: NA
CDR3: CASSPRQGLGYTGELFF
DNA: TGTGCCAGTAGCCCCAGACAGGGTTTAGGATACACCGGGGAGCTGTTTTTT

V: TRBV6-5
J: TRBJ1-1
D: NA
size: NA
CDR3: CASSYRGSNTEAFF
DNA: TGTGCCAGCAGTTACAGAGGTTCGAACACTGAAGCTTTCTTT

V: TRBV28
J: TRBJ1-2
D: NA
size: NA
CDR3: CATGNYGYTF
DNA: TGTGCCACCGGGAACTATGGCTACACCTTC

V: TRBV5-1
J: TRBJ2-7
D: TRBD2
size: NA
CDR3: CASSSGTSGRTYEQYF
DNA: TGCGCCAGCAGCTCCGGGACTAGCGGGAGGACCTACGAGCAGTACTTC

V: TRBV12-5
J: TRBJ2-7
D: NA
size: NA
CDR3: CASGFDSGTRNYEQYF
DNA: TGTGCTAGTGGTTTTGATTCCGGGACACGAAACTACGAGCAGTACTTC

V: TRBV19
J: TRBJ2-1
D: NA
size: NA
CDR3: CASTQRARRDEQFF
DNA: TGTGCCAGTACCCAAAGGGCCCGGCGGGATGAGCAGTTCTTC

V: TRBV7-8
J: TRBJ2-1
D: TRBD2
size: NA
CDR3: CASSSRLAGINEQFF
DNA: TGTGCCAGCAGCTCCCGACTAGCGGGAATCAATGAGCAGTTCTTC

V: TRBV11-2
J: TRBJ2-7
D: NA
size: once
CDR3: CASSLQHEQYF
DNA: TGTGCCAGCAGCTTACAACACGAGCAGTACTTC

V: TRBV7-2
J: TRBJ2-7
D: TRBD2
size: NA
CDR3: CASSLVEREVQYF
DNA: TGTGCCAGCAGCTTAGTGGAGCGGGAGGTTCAGTACTTC

V: TRBV13
J: TRBJ2-3
D: TRBD2
size: NA
CDR3: CASSQGTSGTDTQYF
DNA: TGTGCCAGCAGCCAAGGGACTAGCGGGACCGATACGCAGTATTTT

V: TRBV4-3
J: TRBJ2-3
D: NA
size: once
CDR3: CASSQTGPVDTQYF
DNA: TGCGCCAGCAGCCAAACCGGGCCAGTAGATACGCAGTATTTT

V: TRBV7-2
J: TRBJ1-2
D: TRBD1
size: NA
CDR3: CASSSQGALDGYTF
DNA: TGTGCCAGCAGCTCCCAGGGGGCGTTAGATGGCTACACCTTC

V: TRBV18
J: TRBJ2-1
D: NA
size: NA
CDR3: CASSPAGSSYNEQFF
DNA: TGTGCCAGCTCACCAGCAGGGTCGTCCTACAATGAGCAGTTCTTC

V: TRBV18
J: TRBJ1-2
D: NA
size: NA
CDR3: CASSPDPNYGYTF
DNA: TGTGCCAGCTCACCAGATCCAAACTATGGCTACACCTTC

V: TRBV18
J: TRBJ1-2
D: TRBD1
size: NA
CDR3: CASSLNPPRTGGGYGYTF
DNA: TGTGCCAGCTCCCTAAACCCCCCGAGGACAGGGGGCGGCTATGGCTACACCTTC

V: TRBV7-7
J: TRBJ2-6
D: NA
size: NA
CDR3: CASSMQSQSRANVLTF
DNA: TGTGCCAGCAGCATGCAGTCACAAAGTCGGGCCAACGTCCTGACTTTC

V: TRBV9
J: TRBJ2-7
D: NA
size: once
CDR3: CASSVEVGEQYF
DNA: TGTGCCAGCAGCGTAGAAGTTGGAGAGCAGTACTTC

V: TRBV28
J: TRBJ2-7
D: NA
size: once
CDR3: CASSLSLYEQYF
DNA: TGTGCCAGCAGTTTATCCCTCTACGAGCAGTACTTC

V: TRBV19
J: TRBJ1-5
D: TRBD1
size: NA
CDR3: CASNTGQVNQPQHF
DNA: TGTGCCAGCAATACGGGACAGGTCAATCAGCCCCAGCATTTT

V: TRBV5-1
J: TRBJ1-5
D: NA
size: NA
CDR3: CASSLVGEGPQHF
DNA: TGCGCCAGCAGCTTGGTTGGGGAGGGGCCCCAGCATTTT

V: TRBV7-7
J: TRBJ2-2
D: TRBD1
size: NA
CDR3: CASSQDRATGELFF
DNA: TGTGCCAGCAGCCAGGACAGGGCGACCGGGGAGCTGTTTTTT

V: TRBV7-9
J: TRBJ2-7
D: NA
size: NA
CDR3: CASSFGTADYEQYF
DNA: TGTGCCAGCAGCTTCGGGACGGCCGACTACGAGCAGTACTTC

V: TRBV19
J: TRBJ2-2
D: NA
size: NA
CDR3: CASSAPGSVASGELFF
DNA: TGTGCCAGTAGTGCCCCTGGTAGCGTAGCAAGTGGGGAGCTGTTTTTT

V: TRBV30
J: TRBJ2-7
D: NA
size: NA
CDR3: CAWSAPSSYEQYF
DNA: TGTGCCTGGAGTGCCCCTTCGTCCTACGAGCAGTACTTC

V: TRBV7-8
J: TRBJ2-7
D: NA
size: NA
CDR3: CASSPGRDPSYEQYF
DNA: TGTGCCAGCAGCCCAGGCCGGGACCCCTCCTACGAGCAGTACTTC

V: TRBV2
J: TRBJ2-7
D: NA
size: NA
CDR3: CASSALRVGYEQYF
DNA: TGTGCCAGCAGCGCCCTTAGGGTTGGGTACGAGCAGTACTTC

V: TRBV28
J: TRBJ1-3
D: NA
size: NA
CDR3: CASSFLGRDSGNTIYF
DNA: TGTGCCAGCAGTTTTTTGGGTAGGGACTCTGGAAACACCATATATTTT

V: TRBV7-2
J: TRBJ2-3
D: TRBD2
size: NA
CDR3: CASSLYGAGGGPLDTQYF
DNA: TGTGCCAGCAGCTTATACGGCGCGGGAGGGGGGCCTCTGGATACGCAGTATTTT

V: TRBV27
J: TRBJ2-1
D: NA
size: NA
CDR3: CASSLPLGSYNEQFF
DNA: TGTGCCAGCAGTTTACCCCTCGGCTCCTACAATGAGCAGTTCTTC

V: TRBV6-1
J: TRBJ2-7
D: NA
size: NA
CDR3: CASSEGIDLSYEQYF
DNA: TGTGCCAGCAGTGAAGGGATAGACCTCTCCTACGAGCAGTACTTC

V: TRBV27
J: TRBJ1-1
D: NA
size: NA
CDR3: CASSLLQNTEAFF
DNA: TGTGCCAGCAGCCTTCTGCAGAACACTGAAGCTTTCTTT

V: TRBV2
J: TRBJ2-7
D: TRBD2
size: NA
CDR3: CASRFGAGEYEQYF
DNA: TGTGCCAGCAGGTTCGGGGCGGGGGAATACGAGCAGTACTTC

V: TRBV5-4
J: TRBJ2-7
D: NA
size: NA
CDR3: CASSLGRGDYEQYF
DNA: TGTGCCAGCAGCTTGGGCAGGGGGGACTACGAGCAGTACTTC

V: TRBV6-5
J: TRBJ2-1
D: TRBD2
size: NA
CDR3: CASSAGGSYNEQFF
DNA: TGTGCCAGCAGTGCGGGGGGCTCCTACAATGAGCAGTTCTTC

V: TRBV18
J: TRBJ2-1
D: TRBD2
size: NA
CDR3: CASSPGASGRREQFF
DNA: TGTGCCAGCTCACCAGGGGCTAGCGGGAGAAGGGAGCAGTTCTTC

V: TRBV19
J: TRBJ1-2
D: TRBD1
size: NA
CDR3: CASSPAGGLYGYTF
DNA: TGTGCCAGTAGTCCTGCAGGGGGATTGTACGGCTACACCTTC

V: TRBV6-5
J: TRBJ1-3
D: NA
size: NA
CDR3: CASSLSSGNTIYF
DNA: TGTGCCAGCAGTTTGAGCTCTGGAAACACCATATATTTT